These 10 T cell receptor beta chains were sequenced from one sample in a study of blood T cell repertoires in COVID-19. Sequencing used immunoSEQ multiplex PCR; TCRdb keeps in-frame clones, though not all of them. The sample contains about 110,000 clones, roughly 83% of which appear only once. Material: peripheral blood. The origin of the receptors is a woman aged 60-75 years with acute or convalescent COVID-19.

This sequence joins TRBV5-1 and TRBJ2-1, with D perhaps matching TRBD1 (5 bases). Per the germline V gene, CDR1 is SGHRS and CDR2 is YFSETQ. CDR3 length equals 14 residues. The ends were cut back, 0 bases at V and 2 bases at J, with 6 bases in the middle. CDR3 region: CASSLGGAYNEQFF. The CDR3 DNA is TGCGCCAGCAGCTTGGGGGGCGCCTACAATGAGCAGTTCTTC. Full variable domain (rest looked up from reference TRBV5-1 and TRBJ2-1): KAGVTQTPRYLIKTRGQQVTLSCSPISGHRSVSWYQQTPGQGLQFLFEYFSETQRNKGNFPGRFSGRQFSNSRSEMNVSTLELGDSALYLCASSLGGAYNEQFFGPGTRLTVL.

This chain connects TRBV6-5 to TRBJ1-1; 9 bases map to TRBD1. Per germline, CDR1 MNHEY and CDR2 SVGAGI. J gave up 4 bases and V 6 bases, and 6 bases lay outside the gene matches. The CDR3 length is 14 residues. The DNA for the CDR3 is TGTGCCAGCAGGGGGGACAGGGTCAGCACTGAAGCTTTCTTT. Amino acid sequence: CASRGDRVSTEAFF.

J is TRBJ1-3 and V is TRBV3-1 (or the pseudogene TRBV3-2); D ambiguous. The germline V and J ends were trimmed by 1 base and 8 bases, with 9 bases remaining between them. This CDR3 has 13 amino acids. Germline loops: CDR1 LGHDT, CDR2 YNNKEL (reference sequence). CDR3 bases: TGTGCCAGCAGCCAAGGCGGGAGACACACCATATATTTT. Its translation is CASSQGGRHTIYF.

The rearrangement uses TRBV11-2 and TRBJ1-1; 7 bases map to TRBD1. There are 14 residues in the CDR3. Germline values: CDR1 SGHAT, CDR2 FQNNGV. Trimming at V came to 5 bases and at J to 3 bases, leaving 6 bases not matched to a gene. CDR3 amino acids: CASSPDDRDTEAFF. CDR3 coding DNA: TGTGCCAGCAGCCCTGACGACAGGGACACTGAAGCTTTCTTT.

The rearrangement links TRBV20-1 to TRBJ2-7; 7 nucleotides line up with TRBD1. The CDR3 length is 14 residues. Germline CDR1 and CDR2: DFQATT and SNEGSKA (reference sequence). The J segment lost 3 bases and the V segment lost 3 bases, leaving 8 bases of the junction unmatched. The CDR3 loop is CSASRETGLYEQYF. CDR3 in DNA: TGCAGTGCTAGTAGGGAGACAGGGCTCTACGAGCAGTACTTC.

The rearrangement joins TRBV3-1 (or the pseudogene TRBV3-2) to TRBJ2-7, with 8 bases fitting TRBD2. This CDR3 has 14 amino acids. The V gene's germline CDR1 is LGHDT and CDR2 YNNKEL (reference sequence). V lost 4 bases, J lost 2 bases, and 4 bases stayed unmatched. The CDR3: CASSRSGGPYEQYF. In DNA form, the CDR3 reads TGTGCCAGCAGCCGAAGCGGGGGCCCCTACGAGCAGTACTTC.

The chain joins TRBV5-1 to TRBJ2-1; D is perhaps TRBD2 (5 bases). Germline loops: CDR1 SGHRS, CDR2 YFSETQ. The length of the CDR3 is 14 residues. V was shortened by 5 bases and J by 6 bases, with 15 bases between the two germline ends. The CDR3 sequence: CASRTGLASNEQFF. The CDR3 nucleotides are TGCGCCAGCAGAACGGGTCTAGCCAGCAATGAGCAGTTCTTC.

The V gene is TRBV5-1, the J gene TRBJ2-3; 7 nucleotides align to TRBD2. V trimming: 2 bases; J trimming: 5 bases; junction bases outside the gene matches: 8. The CDR3 loop spans 15 amino acids. Looked up from germline, CDR1 is SGHRS and CDR2 is YFSETQ. CDR3 DNA sequence: TGCGCCAGCAGCTTAGGAGCGGGAAGGGGAGATACGCAGTATTTT. Translated, it gives CASSLGAGRGDTQYF.

The table lists this clone with a few counts. The J gene is TRBJ1-5, the V gene TRBV7-2, with 9 bases fitting TRBD1. The CDR3 is 18 residues long. Germline CDR1 reads SGHTA; CDR2 reads FQGNSA. The ends lost 5 bases at V and 1 base at J; junction bases unmatched: 12. CDR3 DNA sequence: TGTGCCAGCAGCATAGGGGGACAGGGACGACGGAGCAATCAGCCCCAGCATTTT. Translation: CASSIGGQGRRSNQPQHF.

The gene calls are TRBV4-3 and TRBJ1-4, with D unclear. The ends were cut back, 0 bases at V and 6 bases at J, with 5 bases in the middle. Looked up from germline, CDR1 is LGHNA and CDR2 is YSLEER. This CDR3 has 13 residues. CDR3 in amino acids: CASSQERDEKLFF. CDR3 sequence (DNA): TGCGCCAGCAGCCAAGAGCGGGATGAAAAACTGTTTTTT.